This T cell receptor beta chain was obtained from a study of blood T cell repertoires in COVID-19. About the study: The analysed material was cDNA or gDNA that came from T cells, B-cell-depleted T cells, or PBMCs.

CDR3 length: 16 amino acids. The V and J ends lost 3 bases and 4 bases, in that order; junction bases with no gene match: 11. CDR1 and CDR2 from the germline V gene are MDHEN and SYDVKM. Methods used by the authors: From reference gene primer amplification, estimates of nucleated cell counts were derived. TCRdb's copy holds only in-frame clones and misses some; the assay was immunoSEQ multiplex PCR. The V and J calls and clone size come from that table; D and trimming were worked out from the DNA. The sample lists around 70,000 clones, roughly 90% occurring once. Sequenced: peripheral blood. This receptor was taken from a man between 50 and 59 years old with acute or convalescent COVID-19. The V gene is TRBV28, the J gene TRBJ1-1; 7 nucleotides line up with TRBD1. CDR3 sequence: CASSLERTGDRTEAFF. Written as DNA, the CDR3 is TGTGCCAGCAGTTTGGAAAGAACAGGGGATCGCACTGAAGCTTTCTTT.